This T cell receptor (beta chain) was found in a study of T cell repertoires in cytomegalovirus infection. Study at large: Both a matching HLA type and CMV infection were indicated by public TCR beta signatures. Study-wide results and limits: There were carriers of CMV plus the relevant HLA, and cumulative public TCR beta family frequency identified them. HLA-C-restricted TCR beta clonotypes specific for CMV led the ex vivo response.

About this clonotype itself: Its antigen is currently unknown.

Each CDR3 protein is one row after TCRdb ran MiXCR on the reads. The sample gives 100,000 to 150,000 distinct CDR3 sequences, 20% to 30% of which show up once; about a third is in the top ten. This TCR derives from a human donor in good health (CMV status not recorded). Some clones in this sample may be carry-over from other donors' samples. Material for sequencing was PBMCs, sequenced either directly or after in vitro stimulation (not recorded which).

The CDR3 DNA follows: TGTGCCAGCAGATGGGGGACAGGGGTTACCGGGGAGCTGTTTTTT. Translating it yields CASRWGTGVTGELFF. The chain uses TRBV6-5 and TRBJ2-2; 10 nucleotides match TRBD1. The germline gives CDR1 MNHEY, CDR2 SVGAGI. V was pared by 6 bases and J by 5 bases, with 6 bases of the junction left unmatched. CDR3 length equals 15 residues.